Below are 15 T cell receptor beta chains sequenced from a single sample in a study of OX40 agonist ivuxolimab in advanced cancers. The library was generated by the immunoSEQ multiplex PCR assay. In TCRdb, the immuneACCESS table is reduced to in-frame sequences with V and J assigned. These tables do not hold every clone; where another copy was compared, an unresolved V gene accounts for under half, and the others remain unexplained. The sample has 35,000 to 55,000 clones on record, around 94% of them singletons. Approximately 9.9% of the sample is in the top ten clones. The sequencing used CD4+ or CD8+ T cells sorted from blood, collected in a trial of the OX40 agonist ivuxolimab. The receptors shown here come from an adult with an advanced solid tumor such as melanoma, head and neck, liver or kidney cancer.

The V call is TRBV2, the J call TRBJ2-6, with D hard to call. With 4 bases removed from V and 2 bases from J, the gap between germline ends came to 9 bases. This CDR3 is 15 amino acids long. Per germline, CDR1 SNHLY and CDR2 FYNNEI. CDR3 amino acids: CASSVWEAGANVLTF. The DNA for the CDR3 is TGTGCCAGCAGTGTTTGGGAAGCTGGGGCCAACGTCCTGACTTTC.

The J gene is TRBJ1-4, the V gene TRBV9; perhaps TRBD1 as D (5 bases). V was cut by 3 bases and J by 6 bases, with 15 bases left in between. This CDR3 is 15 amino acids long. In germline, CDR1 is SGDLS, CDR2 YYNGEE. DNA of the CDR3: TGTGCCAGCAGCGCCTCGCAGGGTGGGGATGAAAAACTGTTTTTT. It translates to CASSASQGGDEKLFF.

The CDR3 protein is CASSDAKAEGQYF. In DNA, the CDR3 is TGTGCCAGCAGCGATGCAAAGGCCGAAGGGCAGTATTTT. The V gene is TRBV9, the J gene TRBJ2-3; D is undetermined. The CDR3 is 13 amino acids. Between the trimmed V and J ends, which lost 3 bases and 11 bases, there was a span of 16 bases. Germline CDR1 reads SGDLS; CDR2 reads YYNGEE.

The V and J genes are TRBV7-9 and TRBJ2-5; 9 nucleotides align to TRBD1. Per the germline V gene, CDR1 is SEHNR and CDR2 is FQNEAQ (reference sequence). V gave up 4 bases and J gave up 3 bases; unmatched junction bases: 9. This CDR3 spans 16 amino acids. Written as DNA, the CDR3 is TGTGCCAGCAGCTACGTTCGGAGGGACAGGGAAGAGACCCAGTACTTC. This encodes CASSYVRRDREETQYF.

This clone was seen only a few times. CDR3 in amino acids: CASSKEEEREGSYNEQFF. CDR3 bases: TGTGCCAGCAGCAAAGAAGAGGAGCGGGAGGGGTCCTACAATGAGCAGTTCTTC. V is TRBV21-1 and J is TRBJ2-1; the table names TRBD2, a call not compared with the DNA. TRBV21-1 is a listed pseudogene. The CDR3 consists of 18 residues.

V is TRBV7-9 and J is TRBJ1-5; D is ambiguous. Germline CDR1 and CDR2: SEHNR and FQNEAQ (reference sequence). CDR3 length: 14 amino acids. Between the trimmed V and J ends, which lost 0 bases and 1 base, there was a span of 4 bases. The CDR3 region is CASSLATSNQPQHF. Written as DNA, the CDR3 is TGTGCCAGCAGCTTAGCGACGAGCAATCAGCCCCAGCATTTT. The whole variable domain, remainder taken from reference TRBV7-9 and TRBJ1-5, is DTGVSQNPRHKITKRGQNVTFRCDPISEHNRLYWYRQTLGQGPEFLTYFQNEAQLEKSRLLSDRFSAERPKGSFSTLEIQRTEQGDSAMYLCASSLATSNQPQHFGDGTRLSIL.

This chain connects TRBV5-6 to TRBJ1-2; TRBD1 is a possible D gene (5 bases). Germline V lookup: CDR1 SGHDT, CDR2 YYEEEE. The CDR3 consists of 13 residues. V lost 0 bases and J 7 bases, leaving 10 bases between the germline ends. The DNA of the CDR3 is TGTGCCAGCAGCTTGGGGCAGGGTGGTGGCTACACCTTC. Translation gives CASSLGQGGGYTF.

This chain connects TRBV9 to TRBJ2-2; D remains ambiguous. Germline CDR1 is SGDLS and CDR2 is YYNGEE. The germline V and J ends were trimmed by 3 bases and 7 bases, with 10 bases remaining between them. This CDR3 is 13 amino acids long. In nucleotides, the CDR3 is TGTGCCAGCAGCGGTAGTGGCGTCGGGGAGCTGTTTTTT. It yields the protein CASSGSGVGELFF.

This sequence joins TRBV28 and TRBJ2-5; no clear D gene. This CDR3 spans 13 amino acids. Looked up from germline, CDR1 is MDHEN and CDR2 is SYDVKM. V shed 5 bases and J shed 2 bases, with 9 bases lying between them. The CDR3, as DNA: TGTGCCAGCAGTACGCTGGAGCAAGAGACCCAGTACTTC. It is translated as CASSTLEQETQYF.

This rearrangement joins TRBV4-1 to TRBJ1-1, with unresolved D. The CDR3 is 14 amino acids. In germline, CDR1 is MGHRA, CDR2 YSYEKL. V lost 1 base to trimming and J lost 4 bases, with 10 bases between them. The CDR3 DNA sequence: TGCGCCAGCAGCCAAGGGGCCCTGAGCACTGAAGCTTTCTTT. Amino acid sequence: CASSQGALSTEAFF.

This chain's CDR3 is CASSIRELGEKLFF. The DNA for the CDR3 is TGTGCCAGTAGTATTAGGGAGCTGGGGGAAAAACTGTTTTTT. The rearrangement joins TRBV19 to TRBJ1-4; D remains unclear. The germline gives CDR1 LNHDA, CDR2 SQIVND (reference sequence). This CDR3 has 14 amino acids. Trimming cost V 3 bases and J 8 bases, with 13 bases left between them. Full variable domain (missing parts from reference TRBV19 and TRBJ1-4): DGGITQSPKYLFRKEGQNVTLSCEQNLNHDAMYWYRQDPGQGLRLIYYSQIVNDFQKGDIAEGYSVSREKKESFPLTVTSAQKNPTAFYLCASSIRELGEKLFFGSGTQLSVL.

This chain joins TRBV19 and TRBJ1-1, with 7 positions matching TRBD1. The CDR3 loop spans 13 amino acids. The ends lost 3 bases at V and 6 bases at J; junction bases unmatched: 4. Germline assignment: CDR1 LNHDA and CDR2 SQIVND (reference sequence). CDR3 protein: CASSIWGQSEAFF. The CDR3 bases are TGTGCCAGTAGTATTTGGGGACAGTCTGAAGCTTTCTTT.

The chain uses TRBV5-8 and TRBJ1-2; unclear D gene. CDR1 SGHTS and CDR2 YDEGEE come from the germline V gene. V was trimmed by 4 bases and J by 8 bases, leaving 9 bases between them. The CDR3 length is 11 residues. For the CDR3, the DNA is TGTGCCAGCAGCCAAGACACGGGCTACACCTTC. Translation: CASSQDTGYTF.

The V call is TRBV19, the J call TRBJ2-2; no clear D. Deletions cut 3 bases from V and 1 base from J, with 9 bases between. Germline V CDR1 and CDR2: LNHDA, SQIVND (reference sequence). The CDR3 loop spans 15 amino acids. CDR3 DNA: TGTGCCAGTAGTATCGTGGCAGAGAACACCGGGGAGCTGTTTTTT. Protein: CASSIVAENTGELFF.

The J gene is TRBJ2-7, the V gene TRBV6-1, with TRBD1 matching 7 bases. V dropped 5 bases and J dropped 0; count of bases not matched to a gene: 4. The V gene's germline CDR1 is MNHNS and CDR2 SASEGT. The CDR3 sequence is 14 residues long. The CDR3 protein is CASSLTGTSYEQYF. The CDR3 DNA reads TGTGCCAGCAGTCTGACAGGGACCTCCTACGAGCAGTACTTC.